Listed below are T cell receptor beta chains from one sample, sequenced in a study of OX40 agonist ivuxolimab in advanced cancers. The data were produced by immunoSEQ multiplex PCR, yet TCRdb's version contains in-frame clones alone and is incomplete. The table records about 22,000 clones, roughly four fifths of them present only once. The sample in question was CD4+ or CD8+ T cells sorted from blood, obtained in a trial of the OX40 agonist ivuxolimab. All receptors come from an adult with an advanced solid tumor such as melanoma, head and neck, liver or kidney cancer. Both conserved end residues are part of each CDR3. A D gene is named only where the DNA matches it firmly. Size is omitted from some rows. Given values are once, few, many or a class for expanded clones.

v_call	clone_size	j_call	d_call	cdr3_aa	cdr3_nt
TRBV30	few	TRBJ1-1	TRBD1	CALRQGIRGEAFF	TGTGCCCTTCGACAGGGGATCAGGGGTGAAGCTTTCTTT
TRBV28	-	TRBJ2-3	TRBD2	CASTELAGGPGDTQYF	TGTGCCAGCACCGAACTAGCGGGAGGGCCGGGAGATACGCAGTATTTT
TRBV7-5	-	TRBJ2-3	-	CARRRGQTTDTQYF	TGTGCCAGAAGACGAGGACAGACCACAGATACGCAGTATTTT
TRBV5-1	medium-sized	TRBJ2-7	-	CASSLSQSSYEQYF	TGCGCCAGCAGCTTGAGTCAGAGCTCCTACGAGCAGTACTTC
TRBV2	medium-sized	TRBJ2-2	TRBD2	CASSRTSITGELFF	TGTGCCAGCAGCAGGACTAGTATCACCGGGGAGCTGTTTTTT
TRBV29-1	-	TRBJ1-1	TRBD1	CSAPSGGTEAFF	TGCAGCGCCCCTTCAGGGGGGACTGAAGCTTTCTTT
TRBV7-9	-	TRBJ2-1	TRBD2	CASSTSGLAGLGEQFF	TGTGCCAGCAGCACCTCGGGACTAGCGGGACTCGGTGAGCAGTTCTTC
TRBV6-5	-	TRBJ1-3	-	CASSYGLSGNTIYF	TGTGCCAGCAGTTACGGTCTCTCTGGAAACACCATATATTTT
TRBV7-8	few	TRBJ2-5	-	CASTSGTRSETQYF	TGTGCCAGCACCTCTGGGACGCGGAGTGAAACCCAGTACTTC
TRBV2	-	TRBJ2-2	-	CASREGHTGELFF	TGTGCCAGCAGGGAGGGACACACCGGGGAGCTGTTTTTT
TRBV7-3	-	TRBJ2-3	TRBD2	CASSLAGGIDTQYF	TGTGCCAGCAGCTTAGCGGGAGGTATTGATACGCAGTATTTT
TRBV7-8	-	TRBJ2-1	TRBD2	CASRSGTSNEQFF	TGTGCCAGCAGGTCCGGGACTAGTAATGAGCAGTTCTTC
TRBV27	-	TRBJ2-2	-	CASSFPTGQPRNPNTGELFF	TGTGCCAGCAGTTTTCCGACTGGACAGCCTAGAAATCCGAACACCGGGGAGCTGTTTTTT
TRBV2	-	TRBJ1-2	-	CASIPADGYTF	TGTGCCAGCATCCCAGCCGATGGCTACACCTTC
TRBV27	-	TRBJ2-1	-	CASSLWDHNEQFF	TGTGCCAGCAGTCTCTGGGACCACAATGAGCAGTTCTTC
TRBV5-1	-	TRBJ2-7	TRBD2	CASSLAATSGRALGYEQYF	TGCGCCAGCAGCTTGGCGGCGACTAGCGGGAGGGCCCTCGGGTACGAGCAGTACTTC
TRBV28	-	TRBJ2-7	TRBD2	CASSLEGGRVFGYEQYF	TGTGCCAGCAGTTTAGAAGGAGGGAGGGTCTTCGGCTACGAGCAGTACTTC
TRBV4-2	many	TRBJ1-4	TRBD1	CASSQEKGQAYGGEKLFF	TGTGCCAGCAGCCAAGAAAAGGGACAGGCCTACGGTGGTGAAAAACTGTTTTTT
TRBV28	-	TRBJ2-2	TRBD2	CASRPGLDLTGELFF	TGTGCCAGCAGGCCGGGACTAGACCTCACCGGGGAGCTGTTTTTT
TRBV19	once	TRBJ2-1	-	CATNTGNEQFF	TGTGCCACAAACACAGGGAATGAGCAGTTCTTC
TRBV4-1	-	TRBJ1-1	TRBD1	CASSPVTGGLRNRRDTEAFF	TGCGCCAGCAGCCCAGTGACAGGGGGCTTACGGAACCGTCGGGACACTGAAGCTTTCTTT
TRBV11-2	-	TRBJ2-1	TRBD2	CASSLGTSGTEEQFF	TGTGCCAGCAGCTTAGGGACTAGCGGGACTGAGGAGCAGTTCTTC
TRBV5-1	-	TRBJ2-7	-	CASSLDSGHLYEQYF	TGCGCCAGCAGCTTGGACTCGGGGCACCTCTACGAGCAGTACTTC
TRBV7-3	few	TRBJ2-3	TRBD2	CASSSLAGVPTDTQYF	TGTGCCAGCAGCTCATTAGCGGGAGTCCCCACAGATACGCAGTATTTT
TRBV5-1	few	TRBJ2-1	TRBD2	CASTASGAYNEQFF	TGCGCCAGCACCGCTAGCGGGGCCTACAATGAGCAGTTCTTC
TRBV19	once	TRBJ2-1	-	CASSSTSSEGQFF	TGTGCCAGTAGTAGCACTAGTTCGGAGGGGCAGTTCTTC
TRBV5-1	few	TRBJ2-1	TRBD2	CASSLTSGVLDEQFF	TGCGCCAGCAGCCTAACTAGCGGAGTCCTAGATGAGCAGTTCTTC
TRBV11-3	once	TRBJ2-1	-	CASSADRTYNEQFF	TGTGCCAGCAGCGCGGACCGGACCTACAATGAGCAGTTCTTC
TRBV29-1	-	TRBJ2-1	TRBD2	CSVEDPRAGGPQNEQFF	TGCAGCGTTGAAGACCCTAGAGCGGGAGGGCCCCAGAATGAGCAGTTCTTC
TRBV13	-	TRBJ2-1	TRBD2	CASSPRAGGNGEQFF	TGTGCCAGCAGCCCCCGAGCGGGAGGGAACGGTGAGCAGTTCTTC
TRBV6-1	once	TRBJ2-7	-	CASSLAGNRYEQYF	TGTGCCAGCAGCCTCGCGGGAAATAGGTACGAGCAGTACTTC
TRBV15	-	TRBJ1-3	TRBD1	CATSRVGTGPMGHGNTIYF	TGTGCCACCAGCAGAGTGGGGACAGGCCCCATGGGACACGGAAACACCATATATTTT
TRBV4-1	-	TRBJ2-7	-	CASSQEENSDYYEQYF	TGCGCCAGCAGCCAAGAAGAAAACTCAGACTACTACGAGCAGTACTTC
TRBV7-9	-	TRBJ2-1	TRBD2	CASSSPASGRTQYYNEQFF	TGTGCCAGCAGCTCCCCAGCTAGCGGGAGGACCCAATACTACAATGAGCAGTTCTTC
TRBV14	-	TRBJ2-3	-	CASSWTTTTDTQYF	TGTGCCAGCAGCTGGACTACCACCACAGATACGCAGTATTTT
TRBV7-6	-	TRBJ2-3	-	CASSFRADTQYF	TGTGCCAGCAGCTTTCGAGCAGATACGCAGTATTTT
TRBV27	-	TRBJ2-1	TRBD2	CASSPGLAGVEQFF	TGTGCCAGCAGTCCGGGACTAGCGGGAGTTGAGCAGTTCTTC
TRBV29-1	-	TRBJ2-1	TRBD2	CSVDLIAGGSPYNEQFF	TGCAGCGTAGACCTGATAGCGGGAGGATCGCCCTACAATGAGCAGTTCTTC
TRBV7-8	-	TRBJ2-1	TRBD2	CASSLAASGVYNEQFF	TGTGCCAGCAGCTTAGCTGCTAGCGGCGTCTACAATGAGCAGTTCTTC